This entry lists 14 T cell receptor beta chains sequenced from one sample in a study of identical twins. TCRdb re-derived calls from the 5' RACE reads in MiXCR, one entry per CDR3 protein. The data hold around 480,000 distinct CDR3 sequences, with roughly an eighth observed a single time. These data also formed part of another study, on yellow fever vaccine responses in identical twins.

Specimen: CD4+ T cells sorted from blood. The receptors originated from a woman under 30 in good health.

This clonotype was seen ten or more times. The chain combines TRBV12-3 or TRBV12-4 with TRBJ2-1; D unclear. This CDR3 is 15 amino acids long. V was clipped by 2 bases and J by 0 bases, with 8 bases between them. CDR3: CASSLSNGSYNEQFF. CDR3 bases: TGTGCCAGCAGTTTATCTAACGGCTCCTACAATGAGCAGTTCTTC.

Ten or more counts support this clonotype. This chain uses TRBV7-2 with TRBJ2-1, with D unresolved. CDR3 length: 12 amino acids. With 4 bases removed from V and 6 bases from J, the gap between germline ends came to 7 bases. The germline CDR1 and CDR2 sequences are SGHTA and FQGNSA. The CDR3, as DNA: TGTGCCAGCAGCTCGTATGGCAATGAGCAGTTCTTC. Translating it yields CASSSYGNEQFF.

This clonotype has just a few counts. This chain uses TRBV20-1 with TRBJ2-3; possibly TRBD1 for D (6 bases). The CDR3 runs 14 residues. Trimming left V 5 bases short and J 5 bases short, with 17 bases between. From germline, CDR1 is DFQATT and CDR2 SNEGSKA (reference sequence). The CDR3 DNA reads as TGCAGTGCTTCCCGACAGGACGGATTAGATACGCAGTATTTT. Translating gives CSASRQDGLDTQYF.

The V call is TRBV5-1, the J call TRBJ1-1; D may be TRBD1 (6 bases). In germline, CDR1 is SGHRS, CDR2 YFSETQ. Trimming cost V 5 bases and J 1 base, with 12 bases left between them. The CDR3 sequence is 14 residues long. The CDR3 loop is CASSSEGGNTEAFF. The DNA for the CDR3 is TGCGCCAGCAGTTCGGAGGGGGGGAACACTGAAGCTTTCTTT.

This sequence joins TRBV20-1 and TRBJ2-7; possibly TRBD2 for D (6 bases). Trimming cost V 0 bases and J 4 bases, with 13 bases left between them. CDR3 length: 14 amino acids. Germline loops: CDR1 DFQATT, CDR2 SNEGSKA (reference sequence). The CDR3 nucleotides read TGCAGTGCTAGAGATTTCGGGACTGTTTACGAGCAGTACTTC. It translates to CSARDFGTVYEQYF.

This clonotype has only a few counts. The chain combines TRBV3-1 with TRBJ2-7, with D tentatively TRBD1 or TRBD2 (5 bases each). Germline values: CDR1 LGHDT, CDR2 YNNKEL (reference sequence). This CDR3 has 16 residues. The V end was cut by 3 bases, the J end by 7 bases, with 22 bases between. The CDR3 bases are TGTGCCAGCAGCCATGGAGATGGGGGTATTATTGAAGAGCAGTACTTC. This gives the protein CASSHGDGGIIEEQYF.

In its sample, this clonotype was seen a few times. This chain links TRBV7-2 with TRBJ2-7, with 8 bases matching TRBD2. The V and J ends lost 4 bases and 0 bases, in that order; junction bases with no gene match: 5. Per the germline V gene, CDR1 is SGHTA and CDR2 is FQGNSA. The CDR3 is 15 amino acids. The CDR3 spells CASSSNSGDSYEQYF. The CDR3, as DNA: TGTGCCAGCAGCTCAAATAGCGGGGACTCCTACGAGCAGTACTTC.

V and J are TRBV25-1 and TRBJ2-7, with 10 bases that match TRBD1. Germline trimming cut 4 bases from V and 6 bases from J; bases unmatched to any gene: 9. The CDR3 length is 15 residues. Germline CDR1 and CDR2: MGHDK and SYGVNS. CDR3 sequence reads: CASSATGGVTGEQYF. The CDR3 DNA sequence: TGTGCCAGCAGTGCGACAGGGGGCGTAACTGGCGAGCAGTACTTC.

CDR3 protein: CSARFGLADYNEQFF. The CDR3 DNA reads as TGCAGTGCTAGATTCGGACTAGCGGACTACAATGAGCAGTTCTTC. The chain has TRBV20-1 and TRBJ2-1, with 10 bases that match TRBD2. Germline assignment: CDR1 DFQATT and CDR2 SNEGSKA (reference sequence). V was pared by 2 bases and J by 3 bases, with 4 bases of the junction left unmatched. The CDR3 totals 15 residues.

This chain links TRBV20-1 with TRBJ2-3; 9 bases are shared with TRBD2. The germline gives CDR1 DFQATT, CDR2 SNEGSKA (reference sequence). The CDR3 consists of 16 residues. Trimming cost V 6 bases and J 1 base; bases outside gene matches: 11. The CDR3 DNA sequence: TGCAGTGCCCGAACCGGGGTAGCGGGAGGCACAGATACGCAGTATTTT. Amino acid sequence: CSARTGVAGGTDTQYF.

This clonotype was seen repeatedly, ten times or more. The chain employs TRBV14 and TRBJ1-2, with D hard to call. Germline CDR1 reads SGHDN; CDR2 reads FVKESK. This CDR3 is built from 13 residues. V gave up 1 base and J gave up 5 bases, with 8 bases separating them. Written as DNA, the CDR3 is TGTGCCAGCAGCCAAGGTGGAGGTTATGGCTACACCTTC. Translation: CASSQGGGYGYTF.

The J gene is TRBJ2-7, the V gene TRBV4-1, with 10 bases that match TRBD1. From germline, CDR1 is MGHRA and CDR2 YSYEKL. After removal of 1 base from V and 3 bases from J, the junction contained 3 bases not matched to a gene. The CDR3 contains 15 residues. The CDR3 DNA reads TGCGCCAGCAGCCAAGGACAGGGGGCGGTCTACGAGCAGTACTTC. Protein product: CASSQGQGAVYEQYF.

The V and J genes are TRBV20-1 and TRBJ2-3; 8 bases align to TRBD2. V gave up 3 bases and J gave up 2 bases; unmatched junction bases: 10. This CDR3 spans 16 amino acids. In germline, CDR1 is DFQATT, CDR2 SNEGSKA (reference sequence). The CDR3 spells CSASQGGGTPTDTQYF. The CDR3 DNA reads as TGCAGTGCTAGTCAGGGCGGGGGGACGCCCACAGATACGCAGTATTTT.

The V and J genes are TRBV6-5 and TRBJ2-3; 13 bases match TRBD2. The germline V gene encodes CDR1 MNHEY and CDR2 SVGAGI. Trimming cost V 1 base and J 1 base; bases outside gene matches: 5. CDR3 length: 18 amino acids. The CDR3 DNA sequence: TGTGCCAGCAGTTACTTACAGACTAGCGGGGGGCGCACAGATACGCAGTATTTT. As protein: CASSYLQTSGGRTDTQYF.